This T cell receptor beta chain appears in the sequencing data of a study of OX40 agonist ivuxolimab in advanced cancers. Study at large: The dose-escalation cohort was just under 85% male, with a mean age of approximately 61 years, ranging about 23 to 79. One hepatocellular carcinoma and a couple of cutaneous melanoma patients partially responded.

This clone was detected once. Germline V lookup: CDR1 MNHEY, CDR2 SVGAGI. Trimming took 4 bases from V and 6 from J, leaving 10 bases between them. CDR3 length: 12 residues. The table came from immunoSEQ multiplex PCR; TCRdb's copy has only in-frame clones and leaves some out. The sample contains fewer than 25,000 clones, roughly 80% of which appear only once. The clonotype comes from an adult with an advanced solid tumor such as melanoma, head and neck, liver or kidney cancer. V gene TRBV6-5 combines with J gene TRBJ2-7; D gene uncertain. The material sequenced was CD4+ or CD8+ T cells sorted from blood, taken in a trial of the OX40 agonist ivuxolimab. CDR3 bases: TGTGCCAGCAGTTCCTCCTACCGCGAGCAGTACTTC. Protein product: CASSSSYREQYF.